The subject of this entry is one TCR beta chain. This entry belongs to a study of blood T cell repertoires in COVID-19. Overall study context: Samples of COVID-19 (acute and convalescent) were obtained from the United States, Italy and Spain. From T cells, B-cell-depleted T cells, or PBMCs came the material, which was cDNA or gDNA.

CDR3 length: 13 residues. Per germline, CDR1 SSHAT and CDR2 FNYEAQ (reference sequence). V was clipped by 1 base and J by 1 base, with 4 bases between them. As originally analysed: Amplification of reference gene primers was used by the study to estimate nucleated cell counts. Repertoires were generated with immunoSEQ multiplex PCR, while TCRdb's copy carries only in-frame clones and drops some. V, J and clone size reflect that table, while D and trimming were determined from the DNA. The repertoire has about 190,000 clones, 89% of them found once; the top ten carry approximately 6.7%. This sequence joins TRBV7-7 and TRBJ1-1; D remains unclear. Sequencing was done on a sample of peripheral blood. This receptor was identified in a man in his forties with acute or convalescent COVID-19. The chain's CDR3 is CASSLGENTEAFF. CDR3 in DNA: TGTGCCAGCAGCTTAGGCGAGAACACTGAAGCTTTCTTT.